This T cell receptor beta chain was observed in a study of OX40 agonist ivuxolimab in advanced cancers. The wider study: One hepatocellular carcinoma and two cutaneous melanoma patients partially responded.

Germline lookup yields CDR1 MDHEN and CDR2 SYDVKM. There are 14 residues in the CDR3. Measured with immunoSEQ multiplex PCR; TCRdb has only the in-frame clones, and not every one. The table records some 75,000 clones, around 87% of them present only once. Systemic immunosuppression or autoimmune disease history was grounds to exclude patients. Blood was sampled at baseline, cycle 4 day 1, and cycle 7 day 1. This TCR was sampled from an adult with an advanced solid tumor such as melanoma, head and neck, liver or kidney cancer. The sequenced sample was CD4+ or CD8+ T cells sorted from blood, obtained in a trial of the OX40 agonist ivuxolimab. The genes are TRBV28 and TRBJ2-5, with 8 bases that match TRBD1. The DNA matches TRBJ2-7 better at its end, which makes the J call doubtful. In nucleotides, the CDR3 is TGTGCCAGCACCACGGACAGGGAGATCTACGAGCAGTACTTC. Translation gives CASTTDREIYEQYF.